This TCR beta chain was observed in a study of cytomegalovirus exposure and HLA in healthy donors. Study results and limitations: The authors later linked a missense DCLRE1C variant to TCR beta V- and J-gene trimming. Being indistinguishable, some V segments were excluded, TRBV6-2 and TRBV6-3 among them. Rates of TCR association differed by HLA locus in a later analysis, with DRB1 highest and HLA-C lowest. According to an earlier analysis, most TCR beta V segments yielded productive rearrangements about 87% or about 30% of the time.

Primers included in the PCR were 60 Vbeta and 13 Jbeta primers. The table came from immunoSEQ multiplex PCR; TCRdb's copy has only in-frame clones and leaves some out. The data contain 180,000 or so clones, approximately 71% of them singletons. Germline V lookup: CDR1 SGDLS, CDR2 YYNGEE. The CDR3 runs to 13 residues. The V gene lost 3 bases and the J gene lost 3 bases, with 9 bases spanning the gap. This clone was recorded a few times. The antigen is unknown. The clonotype comes from a woman in her forties in good health and CMV-seropositive. Material: PBMCs. The chain couples TRBV9 to TRBJ1-1; D is unclear. This chain's CDR3 is CASSARRDTEAFF. The CDR3 DNA follows: TGTGCCAGCAGCGCCCGTCGGGACACTGAAGCTTTCTTT.